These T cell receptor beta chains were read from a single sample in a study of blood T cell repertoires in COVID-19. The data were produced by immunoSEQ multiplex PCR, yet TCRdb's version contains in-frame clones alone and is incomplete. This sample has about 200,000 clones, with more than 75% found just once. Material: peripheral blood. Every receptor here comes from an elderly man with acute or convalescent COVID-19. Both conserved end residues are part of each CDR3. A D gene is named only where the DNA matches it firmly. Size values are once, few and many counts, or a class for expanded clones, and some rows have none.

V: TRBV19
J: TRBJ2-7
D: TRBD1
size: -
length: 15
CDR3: CASSPGTGGFNEQYF
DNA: TGTGCCAGTAGTCCGGGGACAGGGGGGTTCAACGAGCAGTACTTC

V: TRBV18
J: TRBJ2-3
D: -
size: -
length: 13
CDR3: CASSPPSGVTQYF
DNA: TGTGCCAGCTCACCACCGTCAGGGGTTACGCAGTATTTT

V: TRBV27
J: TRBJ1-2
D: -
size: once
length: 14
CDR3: CASSLAGANYGYTF
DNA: TGTGCCAGCAGTTTAGCAGGGGCTAACTATGGCTACACCTTC

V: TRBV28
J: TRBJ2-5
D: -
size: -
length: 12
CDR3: CASRTPPGTQYF
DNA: TGTGCCAGCAGGACCCCCCCGGGGACCCAGTACTTC

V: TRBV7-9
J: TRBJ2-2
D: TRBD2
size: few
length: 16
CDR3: CASSYRGGHSTGELFF
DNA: TGTGCCAGCAGCTACCGGGGGGGACACAGCACCGGGGAGCTGTTTTTT

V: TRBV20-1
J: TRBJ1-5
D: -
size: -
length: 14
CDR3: CSASPGYINQPQHF
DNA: TGCAGTGCTAGTCCGGGGTATATCAATCAGCCCCAGCATTTT

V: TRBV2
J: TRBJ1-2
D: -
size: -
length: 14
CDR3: CASSPTGPYYGYTF
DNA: TGTGCCAGCAGCCCAACAGGTCCCTACTATGGCTACACCTTC

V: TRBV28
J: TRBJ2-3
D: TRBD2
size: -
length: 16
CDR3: CASSPAGGQGAGTQYF
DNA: TGTGCCAGCAGTCCGGCGGGGGGGCAAGGGGCCGGTACGCAGTATTTT

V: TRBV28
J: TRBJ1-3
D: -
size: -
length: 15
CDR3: CASSILGGSGNTIYF
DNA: TGTGCCAGCAGTATCCTGGGGGGCTCTGGAAACACCATATATTTT

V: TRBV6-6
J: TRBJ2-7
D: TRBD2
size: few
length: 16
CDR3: CASSYSPGTSGYEQYF
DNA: TGTGCCAGCAGTTACTCTCCGGGGACTAGCGGCTACGAGCAGTACTTC

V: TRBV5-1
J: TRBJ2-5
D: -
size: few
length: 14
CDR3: CASSLASGRETQYF
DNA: TGCGCCAGCAGCTTGGCCTCAGGGAGGGAGACCCAGTACTTC

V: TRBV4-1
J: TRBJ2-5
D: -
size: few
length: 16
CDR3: CASSQEVARGYETQYF
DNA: TGCGCCAGCAGCCAAGAGGTGGCTAGGGGGTATGAGACCCAGTACTTC

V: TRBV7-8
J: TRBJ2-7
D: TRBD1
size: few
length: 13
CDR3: CASGGQHNYEQYF
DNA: TGTGCCAGCGGGGGACAGCATAACTACGAGCAGTACTTC

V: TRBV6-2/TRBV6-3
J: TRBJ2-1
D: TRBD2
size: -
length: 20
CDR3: CASSYGTSGRAPAPYNEQFF
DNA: TGTGCCAGCAGTTACGGAACTAGCGGGAGGGCCCCAGCTCCTTACAATGAGCAGTTCTTC

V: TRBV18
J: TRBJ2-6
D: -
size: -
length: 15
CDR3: CASSPRASGANVLTF
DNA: TGTGCCAGCTCACCTAGAGCCTCTGGGGCCAACGTCCTGACTTTC

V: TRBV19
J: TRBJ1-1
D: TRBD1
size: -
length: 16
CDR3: CASSARDRAQNTEAFF
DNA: TGTGCCAGTAGTGCCCGGGACAGGGCGCAGAACACTGAAGCTTTCTTT

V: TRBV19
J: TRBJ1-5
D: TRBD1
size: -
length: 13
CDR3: CASRDRDDQPQHF
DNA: TGTGCCAGCAGAGACAGGGACGATCAGCCCCAGCATTTT

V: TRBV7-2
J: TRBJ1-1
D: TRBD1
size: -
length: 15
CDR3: CASRKRQGRDTEAFF
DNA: TGTGCCAGCAGGAAAAGACAGGGACGGGACACTGAAGCTTTCTTT

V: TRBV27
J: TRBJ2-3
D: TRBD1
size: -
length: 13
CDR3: CASTDRGTDTQYF
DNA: TGTGCCAGCACTGACAGGGGTACAGATACGCAGTATTTT

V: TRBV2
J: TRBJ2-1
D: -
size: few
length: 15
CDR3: CASSPYLQRANEQFF
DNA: TGTGCCAGCAGCCCATACCTCCAGCGGGCCAATGAGCAGTTCTTC